This T cell receptor beta chain was documented in a study of PD-1 blockade in mismatch repair-deficient tumors. The repertoire was sequenced with immunoSEQ multiplex PCR; TCRdb's copy has only in-frame clones and lacks some. Altogether 55,000 to 85,000 clones are present, 60% to 80% being singletons, with the ten largest covering 5% to 6.5%. The receptor was derived from an adult with mismatch repair-deficient cancer. The material was peripheral blood, obtained 2 weeks after starting pembrolizumab.

The CDR3 region is CASRGRALGGNQPQHF. The CDR3 nucleotides read TGTGCCAGCAGGGGCCGGGCCCTCGGTGGCAATCAGCCCCAGCATTTT. V gene TRBV6-6 combines with J gene TRBJ1-5; D ambiguous. The V end was cut by 6 bases, the J end by 2 bases, with 17 bases between. This CDR3 has 16 residues. Per the germline V gene, CDR1 is MNHNY and CDR2 is SVGAGI (reference sequence).